The clone carrying this T cell receptor (beta chain) was observed a handful of times. Its antigen is unknown. The source of the sample is a study of response to subunit inactivated influenza vaccine. The study's findings and limits: The authors suggested that every seasonal influenza vaccination recruits few new T cells.

The CDR3 is 17 amino acids. The germline V gene encodes CDR1 MDHEN and CDR2 SYDVKM. V lost 6 bases and J 0 bases, leaving 18 bases between the germline ends. TCRdb re-analysed the RT-PCR reads in MiXCR, keeping a single row per CDR3 protein. This table holds around 760,000 distinct CDR3 sequences, 14% found once. This specimen was PBMCs from blood, taken 14 to 15 days before vaccination. The gene calls are TRBV28 and TRBJ1-5, with a tentative D call TRBD1 (5 bases). This clonotype originated in a man over 45 who received an inactivated influenza vaccine. CDR3 in DNA: TGTGCCAGCAGCCCTTCAGGGCTAACCCTTAGCAATCAGCCCCAGCATTTT. This gives the protein CASSPSGLTLSNQPQHF.